This TCR beta chain was captured in a study of blood T cell repertoires in COVID-19. Overall study context: The study drew acute and convalescent COVID-19 samples from the United States, Italy and Spain. From T cells, B-cell-depleted T cells, or PBMCs came the material, which was cDNA or gDNA.

Followed over time, Seattle patients had been enrolled while infection was active. Authors' analysis steps: Reference gene primer amplification in the assay estimated nucleated cell counts. This table comes from immunoSEQ multiplex PCR, and its TCRdb copy is limited to in-frame clones, with some not included. That table is the source of V, J and clone size, and D and trimming were worked out from the DNA. The sample consists of 130,000 to 150,000 clones, roughly 83% of them appearing once. CDR1 and CDR2 (germline): KGHSH, LQKENI. This CDR3 has 14 amino acids. After removal of 6 bases from V and 7 bases from J, the junction contained 6 bases not matched to a gene.

The clonotype was recovered from a woman aged 70-85 years with COVID-19, enrolled during active disease. The chain uses TRBV18 and TRBJ2-7; 13 nucleotides agree with TRBD2. The material sequenced was peripheral blood. CDR3 sequence reads: CASSPGTSGAEQYF. The CDR3 nucleotides read TGTGCCAGCTCCCCCGGGACTAGCGGGGCGGAGCAGTACTTC.